This record looks at one T cell receptor (beta chain) sequence and its context. Its antigen remains unknown. These data come from a study of cytomegalovirus exposure and HLA in healthy donors. Study outcomes and limitations: In a later analysis, common viral pathogens appeared linked to several of the most significant clusters. Rare TCR sequences predominated, though certain public TCRs were found in many donors. Researchers counted over 150 TCR beta chains as cytomegalovirus-associated.

It was with 60 Vbeta and 13 Jbeta primers that the PCR ran. The assay was immunoSEQ multiplex PCR, and TCRdb's table has in-frame clones only and misses some. The repertoire holds roughly 290,000 clones, with 70% to 90% as singletons. This clonotype was sampled from a woman in her late teens or twenties in good health and CMV-seronegative. Material for sequencing was PBMCs.

CDR3 protein: CASSGREGSYNEQFF. In nucleotides, the CDR3 is TGTGCCAGCAGTGGCCGAGAGGGCTCCTACAATGAGCAGTTCTTC. The genes are TRBV6-4 and TRBJ2-1; D perhaps matches TRBD2 (5 bases). The CDR3 spans 15 residues. In germline, CDR1 is MRHNA, CDR2 SNTAGT. With 4 bases removed from V and 0 bases from J, the gap between germline ends came to 10 bases.